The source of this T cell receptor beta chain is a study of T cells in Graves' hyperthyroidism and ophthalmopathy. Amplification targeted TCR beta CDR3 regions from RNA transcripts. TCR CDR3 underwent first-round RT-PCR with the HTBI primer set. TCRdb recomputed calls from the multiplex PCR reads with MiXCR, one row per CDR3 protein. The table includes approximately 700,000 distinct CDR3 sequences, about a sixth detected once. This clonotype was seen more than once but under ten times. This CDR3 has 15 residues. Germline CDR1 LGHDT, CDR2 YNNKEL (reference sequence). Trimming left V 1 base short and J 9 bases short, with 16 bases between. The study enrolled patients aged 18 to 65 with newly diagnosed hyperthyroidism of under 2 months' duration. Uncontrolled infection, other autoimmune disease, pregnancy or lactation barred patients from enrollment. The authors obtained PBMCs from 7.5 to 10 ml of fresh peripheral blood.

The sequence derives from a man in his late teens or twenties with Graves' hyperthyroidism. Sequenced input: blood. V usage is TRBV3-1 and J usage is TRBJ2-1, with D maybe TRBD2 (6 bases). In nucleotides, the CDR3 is TGTGCCAGCAGCCAAGGTGGCCGGGCGCGGGGTGAGCAGTTCTTC. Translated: CASSQGGRARGEQFF.